A single sample gave rise to the 11 T cell receptor beta chains below, sequenced in a study of molecular identifiers for immune sequencing clone quantification. TCRdb re-called the PCR reads through MiXCR, storing one row per CDR3 protein. The data show 75,000 to 95,000 distinct CDR3 sequences, more than 20% seen once. Sequenced: naive CD8+ T cells from blood, with Jurkat cell RNA spiked in. This sample's subset: FACS-sorted CD8+CD4-CCR7+CD45RA+ naive T cells. These receptors came from a human donor in good health. Some libraries in this study had Jurkat cell RNA spiked in.

A word on this clonotype: This clone may be a read error of a much larger clone one base away. Since the CDR3 does not end with the conserved phenylalanine or tryptophan, this likely comes from a read error. CDR3 loop: CASSTPGGPPQHS. For the CDR3, the DNA is TGTGCCAGTAGTACCCCCGGGGGGCCGCCCCAGCATTCT. This chain links TRBV19 with TRBJ1-5; D might be TRBD1 (6 bases). The CDR3 consists of 13 residues. CDR1 and CDR2 from the germline V gene are LNHDA and SQIVND (reference sequence). V gave up 4 bases and J gave up 9 bases, with 13 bases separating them.

This clonotype has more than one count but fewer than ten. The chain is built from TRBV6-5 and TRBJ2-1; TRBD1 aligns across 8 bases. Germline V gene sequence: CDR1 MNHEY, CDR2 SVGAGI. V dropped 6 bases and J dropped 0; count of bases not matched to a gene: 7. CDR3 size: 16 residues. The CDR3 here is CASSHGQGNSYNEQFF. The DNA of the CDR3 is TGTGCCAGCAGCCATGGACAGGGCAACTCCTACAATGAGCAGTTCTTC.

A remark on this clonotype: Possible read error: a much larger clone is one base away. This sequence joins TRBV27 and TRBJ2-5, with unresolved D. Germline V gene lookup returns CDR1 MNHEY and CDR2 SMNVEV (reference sequence). This CDR3 region has 13 residues. CDR3 sequence: CANSLLNQETQYF. The DNA of the CDR3 is TGTGCCAACAGTTTACTCAACCAAGAGACCCAGTACTTC.

The chain links TRBV11-2 to TRBJ1-1; D is unresolved. This CDR3 has 15 amino acids. CDR1 and CDR2 from the germline V gene are SGHAT and FQNNGV. The ends were cut back, 1 base at V and 0 bases at J, with 9 bases in the middle. CDR3 residues: CASSLGRDMNTEAFF. The CDR3, as DNA: TGTGCCAGCAGCTTAGGGAGGGATATGAACACTGAAGCTTTCTTT.

Details on this clonotype: Given a much more abundant clone one base away, this may be a read error. This chain uses TRBV4-1 with TRBJ2-1; the D gene is possibly TRBD2 (6 bases). Germline CDR1 reads MGHRA; CDR2 reads YSYEKL. There are 12 residues in the CDR3. Deletions cut 4 bases from V and 10 bases from J, with 11 bases between. The DNA for the CDR3 is TGCGCCAGCAGCCGAGTGGCGGGAGAGCAGTTCTTC. This encodes CASSRVAGEQFF.

Many counts were recorded for this clonotype. The V and J genes are TRBV15 and TRBJ1-4; no reliable D call. Germline V gives CDR1 LNHNV, CDR2 YYDKDF (reference sequence). Trimming removed 1 base at V and 8 bases at J, with 14 bases between. The CDR3 has 15 residues. Here the CDR3 DNA reads TGTGCCACCAGCAGAGTTCGGGTTTCAGGCGAAAAACTGTTTTTT. The encoded protein is CATSRVRVSGEKLFF.

This clonotype has more than one count but fewer than ten. The CDR3 DNA sequence: TGCAGTGCAGCAACAGGGAGGCTTTACACTGAAGCTTTCTTT. Amino acids: CSAATGRLYTEAFF. The rearrangement links TRBV20-1 to TRBJ1-1; possibly TRBD1 for D (6 bases). The CDR3 spans 14 residues. Looked up from germline, CDR1 is DFQATT and CDR2 is SNEGSKA (reference sequence). V dropped 6 bases and J dropped 3 bases, with 17 bases sitting between them.

This chain uses TRBV14 with TRBJ2-1, with TRBD2 matching over 13 bases. The germline V gene encodes CDR1 SGHDN and CDR2 FVKESK. CDR3 length: 19 residues. The V gene end was trimmed by 4 bases and the J gene end by 2 bases; junction bases not matched to a gene: 11. Here the CDR3 reads CASSPGTSGTYPTYNEQFF. DNA of the CDR3: TGTGCCAGCAGCCCGGGGACTAGCGGGACCTACCCCACCTACAATGAGCAGTTCTTC. The complete variable domain, with remaining parts taken from reference TRBV14 and TRBJ2-1, reads EAGVTQFPSHSVIEKGQTVTLRCDPISGHDNLYWYRRVMGKEIKFLLHFVKESKQDESGMPNNRFLAERTGGTYSTLKVQPAELEDSGVYFCASSPGTSGTYPTYNEQFFGPGTRLTVL.

The table lists this clonotype with many counts. DNA of the CDR3: TGTGCCAGCAGTTACAGGGGGGAGGCCAACGTCCTGACTTTC. This gives the protein CASSYRGEANVLTF. This sequence joins TRBV28 and TRBJ2-6; the match to TRBD1 covers 8 bases. The CDR3 extends over 14 amino acids. V lost 4 bases to trimming and J lost 6 bases; unmatched junction nucleotides: 2. The V gene's germline CDR1 is MDHEN and CDR2 SYDVKM.

The rearrangement links TRBV19 to TRBJ1-5; 8 bases map to TRBD1. Per the germline V gene, CDR1 is LNHDA and CDR2 is SQIVND (reference sequence). The trim removed 8 bases at V and 5 bases at J, leaving 5 bases unmatched. This CDR3 spans 13 amino acids. This CDR3 reads CASSTGVHQPQHF. The DNA of the CDR3 is TGTGCCAGTTCGACAGGGGTACATCAGCCCCAGCATTTT.

With regard to this clonotype: The junction and the germline gene differ at one end; a read error may be behind it. The chain carries TRBV30 and TRBJ1-1, with D tentatively TRBD1 (5 bases). Germline CDR1 and CDR2: GTSNPN and SVGIG (reference sequence). This CDR3 has 13 amino acids. The DNA of the CDR3 is TGTGTCTGGAGCGGGACGGTGAGCACTGAAGCTTTCTTT. This gives the protein CVWSGTVSTEAFF.